The source of this TCR beta chain is a study of blood T cell repertoires in COVID-19. About the study: From T cells, B-cell-depleted T cells, or PBMCs came the material, which was cDNA or gDNA.

Seattle patients were enrolled while actively infected and followed longitudinally. Original methodology: Using reference gene primer amplification, nucleated cell counts were estimated. Generated by immunoSEQ multiplex PCR, the TCRdb table keeps only in-frame clones and is missing some. V, J and clone size derive from that table, while D and trimming were established from the DNA sequence. The data hold about 200,000 clones, with around 94% observed a single time. The CDR3 length is 18 residues. Trimming removed 0 bases at V and 6 bases at J, with 22 bases between. In germline, CDR1 is LGHDT, CDR2 YNNKEL (reference sequence).

Specimen: peripheral blood. The receptor was derived from a man aged 25-45 years with COVID-19, enrolled during active disease. The chain links TRBV3-1 (or the pseudogene TRBV3-2) to TRBJ2-3; D perhaps matches TRBD2 (6 bases). In DNA, the CDR3 is TGTGCCAGCAGCCAAGAAGCGAGCGGACTACGTGGGCTGGATACGCAGTATTTT. The encoded protein is CASSQEASGLRGLDTQYF.